Listed below are T cell receptor beta chains from one sample, sequenced in a study of CD8 T cells in ankylosing spondylitis. Each CDR3 protein is one row after TCRdb ran MiXCR on the 5' RACE reads. The repertoire holds about 750,000 distinct CDR3 sequences, with about 20% as singletons. Material: blood, either unsorted or a sorted T cell fraction (not recorded which). These receptors were taken from a male donor with ankylosing spondylitis. Each CDR3 is given with its conserved first and last residue. A D gene is named only where the DNA matches it firmly. Size is omitted from some rows. Given values are once, few, many or a class for expanded clones.

v_call	clone_size	j_call	d_call	cdr3_aa	cdr3_nt
TRBV12-3/TRBV12-4	many	TRBJ2-7	TRBD2	CASSSGLAGAYEQYF	TGTGCCAGCAGTTCGGGACTAGCGGGGGCGTACGAGCAGTACTTC
TRBV9	-	TRBJ2-2	TRBD2	CAGSSGGHGELFF	TGTGCCGGATCAAGCGGGGGCCACGGGGAGCTGTTTTTT
TRBV5-1	-	TRBJ2-7	TRBD2	CASSSSPPVAGRAYEQYF	TGCGCCAGCAGCTCCTCTCCCCCGGTAGCGGGTCGGGCCTACGAGCAGTACTTC
TRBV29-1	-	TRBJ1-2	-	CSVGSGAIGYTF	TGCAGCGTTGGTTCGGGGGCGATCGGCTACACCTTC
TRBV25-1	-	TRBJ2-5	-	CASRDRRGSKETQYF	TGTGCCAGCAGGGACCGCCGGGGCAGCAAAGAGACCCAGTACTTC
TRBV7-3	-	TRBJ2-5	TRBD2	CASSSSGTSGGSGKTQYF	TGTGCCAGCAGCTCTTCCGGGACTAGCGGGGGGAGTGGAAAGACCCAGTACTTC
TRBV4-1	few	TRBJ2-1	TRBD2	CASTSLAGPPIYNEQFF	TGCGCCAGCACCTCACTAGCGGGGCCTCCAATATACAATGAGCAGTTCTTC
TRBV20-1	few	TRBJ1-3	-	CSAAQNSGNTIYF	TGCAGTGCTGCTCAGAACTCTGGAAACACCATATATTTT
TRBV20-1	-	TRBJ1-1	-	CSDPRDFTEAFF	TGCAGTGACCCCAGGGACTTCACTGAAGCTTTCTTT
TRBV5-1	-	TRBJ2-5	TRBD1	CASSKTGERETQYF	TGCGCCAGCAGCAAGACAGGGGAGAGGGAGACCCAGTACTTC
TRBV11-2	few	TRBJ2-7	TRBD1	CASNLAGTETYEQYF	TGTGCCAGCAACCTAGCCGGGACAGAGACCTACGAGCAGTACTTC
TRBV2	-	TRBJ1-5	-	CASSESGLGNQPQHF	TGTGCCAGCAGTGAATCAGGGTTGGGCAATCAGCCCCAGCATTTT
TRBV2	few	TRBJ1-1	TRBD1	CASSEGLGQVWAFF	TGTGCCAGCAGTGAGGGTCTCGGACAGGTTTGGGCTTTCTTT
TRBV2	few	TRBJ2-7	TRBD1	CASTGTGLSYEQYF	TGTGCCAGCACCGGGACAGGGCTCTCCTACGAGCAGTACTTC
TRBV20-1	many	TRBJ2-7	TRBD1	CSQIQRDRVYEQYF	TGCAGCCAAATTCAACGAGACAGGGTGTACGAGCAGTACTTC
TRBV6-5	-	TRBJ2-5	-	CASSYGTAAQETQYF	TGTGCCAGCAGTTACGGTACGGCGGCGCAAGAGACCCAGTACTTC
TRBV7-8	few	TRBJ1-6	TRBD1	CASSLEGQVSSPLHF	TGTGCCAGCAGCTTAGAGGGACAGGTATCTTCACCCCTCCACTTT
TRBV25-1	-	TRBJ1-1	-	CASRETAMNTEAFF	TGTGCCAGCAGAGAGACAGCCATGAACACTGAAGCTTTCTTT
TRBV5-1	-	TRBJ1-4	-	CASRRWTNEKLFF	TGCGCCAGCCGCCGGTGGACTAATGAAAAACTGTTTTTT
TRBV19	few	TRBJ1-2	TRBD1	CASSYSDRDYGYTF	TGTGCCAGTAGTTATTCCGACAGGGACTATGGCTACACCTTC
TRBV12-3/TRBV12-4	-	TRBJ2-3	TRBD2	CASSLRGGVGTWITDTQYF	TGTGCCAGCAGTTTAAGGGGAGGGGTTGGAACCTGGATCACAGATACGCAGTATTTT
TRBV7-2	-	TRBJ2-3	TRBD2	CASSFLAGGQDTQYF	TGTGCCAGCAGCTTCCTAGCGGGAGGGCAAGATACGCAGTATTTT
TRBV12-3/TRBV12-4	-	TRBJ2-5	TRBD2	CASSLDASGVQETQYF	TGTGCCAGCAGTTTAGACGCTAGCGGGGTCCAAGAGACCCAGTACTTC